This T cell receptor (beta chain) was observed in a study of human thymus T cells. Study results and limitations: Seemingly biased V and J gene usage marked thymic and blood repertoires. Unrelated individuals had highly overlapping thymic repertoires, as reported in related research.

About this clone: No antigen is known for it.

Trimming cost V 5 bases and J 4 bases, with 7 bases left between them. The CDR3 sequence is 12 residues long. The germline CDR1 and CDR2 sequences are SNHLY and FYNNEI. Corrective cardiac operations yielded the resected thymus tissue. Having surgery to correct congenital heart defects, healthy Finnish infants acted as the donors. Produced via immunoSEQ multiplex PCR; TCRdb's table is partial and in-frame only. The sample has roughly 130,000 clones; around 94% are singletons. The source is a boy under two years old with a congenital heart defect but otherwise immunologically healthy. Input material: thymus tissue. The chain is built from TRBV2 and TRBJ2-3, with D hard to call. The CDR3 is CASSLSPDTQYF. For the CDR3, the DNA is TGTGCCAGCAGTCTCTCTCCAGATACGCAGTATTTT. Full variable domain (missing parts from reference TRBV2 and TRBJ2-3): EPEVTQTPSHQVTQMGQEVILRCVPISNHLYFYWYRQILGQKVEFLVSFYNNEISEKSEIFDDQFSVERPDGSNFTLKIRSTKLEDSAMYFCASSLSPDTQYFGPGTRLTVL.